This TCR beta chain was captured by sequencing in a study of T cell responses to AZD1222 COVID-19 vaccine. The length of the CDR3 is 11 residues. Trimming removed 4 bases at V and 13 bases at J, with 13 bases between. The germline V gene encodes CDR1 MDHEN and CDR2 SYDVKM. Regarding the study as a whole: A mostly white British donor set with more females was recruited, and clonal diversity was possibly underestimated.

Sequencing used immunoSEQ multiplex PCR; TCRdb keeps in-frame clones, though not all of them. The table includes around 120,000 clones, about 88% detected once. As to this clone: As yet, its antigen is unknown.

The receptor comes from an adult in good health. The rearrangement joins TRBV28 to TRBJ1-1; a possible D gene is TRBD1 (5 bases). The sample here was peripheral blood, taken on day 0 of AZD1222 vaccination. Here the CDR3 reads CASSSRGRGFF. CDR3 sequence (DNA): TGTGCCAGCAGTTCTAGGGGTAGGGGTTTCTTT.